This T cell receptor beta chain was identified in a study of shared clonotypes between healthy human individuals. Germline V gives CDR1 MNHNY, CDR2 SVGAGI (reference sequence). V was pared by 0 bases and J by 1 base, with 7 bases between. The CDR3 covers 15 residues. The authors ran the assay at deep level. Some clones are missing from TCRdb's copy, which holds only in-frame ones; the method was immunoSEQ multiplex PCR. This sample has about 380,000 clones, with 90% to 97% found just once. This clonotype originated in a young man in good health. Source material: memory CD8+ T cells sorted from blood. Subset described: CD45RO+ cells pooled with CCR7-negative TemRA cells. The genes are TRBV6-6 and TRBJ2-1; D remains ambiguous. The CDR3 protein is CASSYSDVSYNEQFF. The CDR3 DNA follows: TGTGCCAGCAGTTACTCGGACGTATCCTACAATGAGCAGTTCTTC.